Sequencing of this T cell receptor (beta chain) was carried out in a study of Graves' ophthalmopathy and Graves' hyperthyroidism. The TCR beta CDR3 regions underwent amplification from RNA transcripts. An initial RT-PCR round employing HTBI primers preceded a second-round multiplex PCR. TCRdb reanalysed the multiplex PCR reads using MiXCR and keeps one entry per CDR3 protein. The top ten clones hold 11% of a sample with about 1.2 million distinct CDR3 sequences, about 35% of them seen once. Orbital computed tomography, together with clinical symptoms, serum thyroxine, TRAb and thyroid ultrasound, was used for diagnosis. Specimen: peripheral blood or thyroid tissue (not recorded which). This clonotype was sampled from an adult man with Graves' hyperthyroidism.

CDR3 sequence reads: CASSLFKLGLYEQYF. The CDR3 DNA sequence: TGTGCCAGCAGCTTGTTCAAGTTAGGGCTCTACGAGCAGTACTTC. The chain links TRBV5-6 to TRBJ2-7; no definite D call. Germline V lookup: CDR1 SGHDT, CDR2 YYEEEE. This CDR3 spans 15 amino acids. V was trimmed by 1 base and J by 3 bases, leaving 14 bases between them.